A single sample is the source of the 14 T cell receptor beta chains below, sequenced in a study of prognosis after radiotherapy for stage I lung cancer. Two-round multiplex PCR amplified TCR beta CDR3 from genomic DNA. Primers were specific to each TRBV and TRBJ gene in first-round PCR. TCRdb re-derived calls from the multiplex PCR reads in MiXCR, one entry per CDR3 protein. Of approximately 18,000 distinct CDR3 sequences in the sample, approximately 15% were seen once. The sequencing here drew on PBMCs, taken before or after stereotactic body radiation therapy (not recorded which). These receptors came from a donor aged 50 or older with non-small cell lung cancer.

This clonotype is labeled as medium-sized. The V call is TRBV20-1, the J call TRBJ2-3, with 10 bases identical to TRBD2. The ends lost 6 bases at V and 3 bases at J; junction bases unmatched: 15. Germline V gives CDR1 DFQATT, CDR2 SNEGSKA (reference sequence). This CDR3 has 17 amino acids. This CDR3 reads CSANTNPSSGRTDTQYF. CDR3 sequence (DNA): TGCAGTGCCAATACTAATCCCTCTAGCGGGAGAACAGATACGCAGTATTTT.

The table lists this clonotype with many counts. The rearrangement joins TRBV20-1 to TRBJ1-5; no definite D call. This CDR3 is built from 14 residues. From germline, CDR1 is DFQATT and CDR2 SNEGSKA (reference sequence). Between the trimmed V and J ends, which lost 6 bases and 3 bases, there was a span of 15 bases. The CDR3 protein is CSAGQAGANQPQHF. In DNA form, the CDR3 reads TGCAGTGCCGGGCAGGCAGGAGCCAATCAGCCCCAGCATTTT.

This clonotype was seen ten or more times. The chain joins TRBV6-1 to TRBJ2-5; either TRBD1 or TRBD2 may fit D (5 bases each). The CDR3 loop spans 16 amino acids. V lost 6 bases and J lost 3, with 20 bases in between. Germline V gene sequence: CDR1 MNHNS, CDR2 SASEGT. The CDR3 is CASREDTRLGKETQYF. Written as DNA, the CDR3 is TGTGCCAGCAGGGAGGACACAAGGCTCGGGAAAGAGACCCAGTACTTC.

This clonotype came up many times. V usage is TRBV7-2 and J usage is TRBJ2-7; 9 positions match TRBD2. CDR1 SGHTA and CDR2 FQGNSA come from the germline V gene. This CDR3 has 14 residues. V gave up 1 base and J gave up 5 bases; unmatched junction bases: 3. CDR3 region: CASSLGGGRDEQYF. The DNA for the CDR3 is TGTGCCAGCAGCTTAGGGGGCGGGAGGGACGAGCAGTACTTC.

This clonotype was picked up many times. Since the CDR3 does not end with the conserved phenylalanine or tryptophan, this likely comes from a read error. The chain combines TRBV27 with TRBJ2-2; 7 nucleotides agree with TRBD1. The V gene end was trimmed by 5 bases and the J gene end by 1 base; junction bases not matched to a gene: 7. CDR1 is MNHEY, CDR2 SMNVEV, per germline (reference sequence). The CDR3 loop spans 16 amino acids. The DNA of the CDR3 is TGTGCCAGCAGTGCTATTAGGACAGGGAACACCGGGGAGCTGTTTCTT. This sequence encodes CASSAIRTGNTGELFL.

Ten or more counts support this clonotype. This sequence joins TRBV2 and TRBJ2-5; tentative D call: TRBD2 (5 bases). This CDR3 is 13 amino acids long. From germline, CDR1 is SNHLY and CDR2 FYNNEI. V was clipped by 8 bases and J by 3 bases, with 13 bases between them. Here the CDR3 DNA reads TGTGCCAGCCGGCGGGCGCGGGAAGAGACCCAGTACTTC. This sequence encodes CASRRAREETQYF.

This clonotype was observed at least ten times. CDR3 nucleotides: TGTGCCAGCAGCGATTACAGGACTAATTCACCCCTCCACTTT. This sequence encodes CASSDYRTNSPLHF. The rearrangement links TRBV7-9 to TRBJ1-6; D perhaps matches TRBD1 (5 bases). V lost 5 bases to trimming and J lost 6 bases, with 11 bases between them. The CDR3 loop spans 14 amino acids. Germline V gene sequence: CDR1 SEHNR, CDR2 FQNEAQ (reference sequence). Full variable domain (outside the CDR3, taken from reference TRBV7-9 and TRBJ1-6): DTGVSQNPRHKITKRGQNVTFRCDPISEHNRLYWYRQTLGQGPEFLTYFQNEAQLEKSRLLSDRFSAERPKGSFSTLEIQRTEQGDSAMYLCASSDYRTNSPLHFGNGTRLTVT.

This clonotype was counted at least ten times. The CDR3 DNA follows: TGCGCCAGCAGCCAGGGACCCAACACCGGGGAGCTGTTTTTT. It translates to CASSQGPNTGELFF. The V gene is TRBV4-3, the J gene TRBJ2-2; TRBD1 or TRBD2 may be the D gene (5 bases each). The ends were cut back, 3 bases at V and 2 bases at J, with 7 bases in the middle. CDR3 length: 14 residues. The V gene's germline CDR1 is LGHNA and CDR2 YSLEER.

Remarks on this clonotype: With a far larger clone one base away, a read error is the likely cause. The CDR3 here is CVSSLALGGSGNTIYF. In DNA form, the CDR3 reads TGTGTCAGCAGCTTAGCGCTGGGGGGCTCTGGAAACACCATATATTTT. The chain employs TRBV7-2 and TRBJ1-3, with a possible D match to TRBD1 (5 bases). The CDR3 sequence is 16 residues long. Germline lookup yields CDR1 SGHTA and CDR2 FQGNSA.

This clonotype came up many times. V and J are TRBV6-1 and TRBJ1-5; 7 positions match TRBD1. Germline V gene data show CDR1 as MNHNS and CDR2 as SASEGT. This CDR3 contains 14 residues. With V trimmed by 5 bases and J by 3 bases, 4 bases remained unmatched. This chain's CDR3 is CASSTDRVNQPQHF. Here the CDR3 DNA reads TGTGCCAGCAGTACAGACAGGGTCAATCAGCCCCAGCATTTT.

This clonotype was seen at least ten times. V and J are TRBV5-6 and TRBJ2-3; 9 bases fit TRBD1. The junction had 7 bases not matched to a gene; V was cut back by 0 bases and J by 5 bases. The CDR3 is 16 residues long. Germline V lookup: CDR1 SGHDT, CDR2 YYEEEE. CDR3 sequence: CASSLGNRGRLDTQYF. The DNA for the CDR3 is TGTGCCAGCAGCTTGGGGAACAGGGGGCGCTTAGATACGCAGTATTTT.

This clonotype was detected many times. V is TRBV19 and J is TRBJ1-5; 7 nucleotides line up with TRBD1. Germline V gene sequence: CDR1 LNHDA, CDR2 SQIVND (reference sequence). V trimming: 7 bases; J trimming: 0 bases; junction bases outside the gene matches: 15. The CDR3 length is 18 residues. CDR3 residues: CASTPVGGQVYSNQPQHF. DNA for the CDR3: TGTGCCAGTACCCCGGTGGGAGGACAGGTCTATAGCAATCAGCCCCAGCATTTT.

This clonotype is labeled medium-sized. The chain couples TRBV30 to TRBJ1-5; the D is unclear. Trimming took off 3 bases at V and 6 bases at J, with 12 bases between the two ends. CDR1 and CDR2 (germline): GTSNPN, SVGIG (reference sequence). The CDR3 covers 13 residues. The CDR3 DNA is TGTGCCTGGAGCGACGCATTAGGTCAGCCCCAGCATTTT. This codes for CAWSDALGQPQHF. The entire variable domain, with the rest obtained from reference TRBV30 and TRBJ1-5, is as follows: SQTIHQWPATLVQPVGSPLSLECTVEGTSNPNLYWYRQAAGRGLQLLFYSVGIGQISSEVPQNLSASRPQDRQFILSSKKLLLSDSGFYLCAWSDALGQPQHFGDGTRLSIL.

This clonotype was found many times. V is TRBV14 and J is TRBJ2-5, with D maybe TRBD2 (5 bases). Germline V gives CDR1 SGHDN, CDR2 FVKESK. The CDR3 has 12 residues. Trimming removed 6 bases at V and 8 bases at J, with 13 bases between. The CDR3 region is CASSKIGETQYF. The CDR3 DNA reads TGTGCCAGCAGTAAGATCGGGGAAACCCAGTACTTC.